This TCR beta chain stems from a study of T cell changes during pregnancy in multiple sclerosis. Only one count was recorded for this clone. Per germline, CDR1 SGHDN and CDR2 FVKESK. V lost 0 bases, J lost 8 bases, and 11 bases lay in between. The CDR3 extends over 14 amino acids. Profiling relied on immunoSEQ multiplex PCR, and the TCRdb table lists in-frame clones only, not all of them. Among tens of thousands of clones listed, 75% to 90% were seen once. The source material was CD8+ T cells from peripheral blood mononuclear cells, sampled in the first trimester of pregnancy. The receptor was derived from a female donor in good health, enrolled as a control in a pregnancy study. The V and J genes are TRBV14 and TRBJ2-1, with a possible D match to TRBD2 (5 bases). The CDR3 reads CASSQDPRRHEQFF. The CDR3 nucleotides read TGTGCCAGCAGCCAAGATCCGCGGAGGCATGAGCAGTTCTTC.